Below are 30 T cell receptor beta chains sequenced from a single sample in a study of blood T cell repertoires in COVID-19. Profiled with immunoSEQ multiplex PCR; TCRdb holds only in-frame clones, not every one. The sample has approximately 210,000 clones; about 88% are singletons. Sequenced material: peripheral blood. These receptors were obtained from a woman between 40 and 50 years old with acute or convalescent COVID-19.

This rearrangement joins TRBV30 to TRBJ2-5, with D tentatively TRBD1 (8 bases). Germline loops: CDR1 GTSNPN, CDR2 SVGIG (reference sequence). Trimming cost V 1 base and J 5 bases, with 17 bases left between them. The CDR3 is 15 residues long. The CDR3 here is CAWSEGQGGIETQYF. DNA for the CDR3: TGTGCCTGGAGTGAAGGACAGGGAGGGATTGAGACCCAGTACTTC.

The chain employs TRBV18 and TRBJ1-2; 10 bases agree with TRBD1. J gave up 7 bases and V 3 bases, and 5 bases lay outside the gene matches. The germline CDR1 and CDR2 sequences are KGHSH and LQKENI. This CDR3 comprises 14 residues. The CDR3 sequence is CASSPKGQGFGYTF. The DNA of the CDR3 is TGTGCCAGCTCACCGAAGGGACAGGGGTTTGGCTACACCTTC.

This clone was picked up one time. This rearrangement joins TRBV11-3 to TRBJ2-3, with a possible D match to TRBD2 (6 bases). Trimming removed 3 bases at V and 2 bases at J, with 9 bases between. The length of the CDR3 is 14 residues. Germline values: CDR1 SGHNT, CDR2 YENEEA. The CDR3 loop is CASSFSGVTDTQYF. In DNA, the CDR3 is TGTGCCAGCAGCTTTAGCGGAGTCACAGATACGCAGTATTTT.

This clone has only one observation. The chain's CDR3 is CASSETPGSWSSGNTIYF. DNA of the CDR3: TGTGCCAGCAGTGAAACGCCTGGGTCTTGGAGCTCTGGAAACACCATATATTTT. The chain is built from TRBV6-1 and TRBJ1-3; no firm D call. Germline assignment: CDR1 MNHNS and CDR2 SASEGT. The CDR3 consists of 18 residues. The V and J ends lost 2 bases and 0 bases respectively, with 17 bases between them.

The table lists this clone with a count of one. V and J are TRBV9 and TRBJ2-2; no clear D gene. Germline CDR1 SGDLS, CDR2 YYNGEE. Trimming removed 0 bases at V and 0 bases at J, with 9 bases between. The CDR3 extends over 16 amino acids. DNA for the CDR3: TGTGCCAGCAGCGTAGAATTTTCTCCGAACACCGGGGAGCTGTTTTTT. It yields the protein CASSVEFSPNTGELFF.

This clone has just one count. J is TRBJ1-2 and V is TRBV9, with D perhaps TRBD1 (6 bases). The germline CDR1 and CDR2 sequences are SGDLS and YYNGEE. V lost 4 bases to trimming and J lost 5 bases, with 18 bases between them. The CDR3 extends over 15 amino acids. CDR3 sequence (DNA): TGTGCCAGCAGCTCCTACAGGGTGGACGTTTATGGCTACACCTTC. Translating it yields CASSSYRVDVYGYTF. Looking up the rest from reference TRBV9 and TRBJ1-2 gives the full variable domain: DSGVTQTPKHLITATGQRVTLRCSPRSGDLSVYWYQQSLDQGLQFLIQYYNGEERAKGNILERFSAQQFPDLHSELNLSSLELGDSALYFCASSSYRVDVYGYTFGSGTRLTVV.

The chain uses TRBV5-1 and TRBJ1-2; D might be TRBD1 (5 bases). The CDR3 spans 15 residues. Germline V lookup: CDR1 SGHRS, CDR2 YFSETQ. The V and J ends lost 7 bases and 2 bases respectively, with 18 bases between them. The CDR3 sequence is CASRRQSMGNYGYTF. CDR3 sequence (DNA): TGCGCCAGCCGCCGACAGAGCATGGGAAACTATGGCTACACCTTC.

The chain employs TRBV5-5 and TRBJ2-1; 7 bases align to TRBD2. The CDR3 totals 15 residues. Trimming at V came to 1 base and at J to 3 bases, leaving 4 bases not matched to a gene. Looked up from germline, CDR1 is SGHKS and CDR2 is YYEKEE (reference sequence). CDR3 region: CASSLFLADYNEQFF. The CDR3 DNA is TGTGCCAGCAGCTTGTTTCTAGCGGACTACAATGAGCAGTTCTTC.

CDR3 coding DNA: TGTGCCAGCAGTTCTCAATTCATCTTACCGGGACAGGGGATTTACGAGCAGTACGTC. Translated: CASSSQFILPGQGIYEQYV. The V gene is TRBV28, the J gene TRBJ2-7; TRBD1 agrees at 10 bases. V was pared by 4 bases and J by 4 bases, with 19 bases of the junction left unmatched. CDR3 length equals 19 residues. Per the germline V gene, CDR1 is MDHEN and CDR2 is SYDVKM.

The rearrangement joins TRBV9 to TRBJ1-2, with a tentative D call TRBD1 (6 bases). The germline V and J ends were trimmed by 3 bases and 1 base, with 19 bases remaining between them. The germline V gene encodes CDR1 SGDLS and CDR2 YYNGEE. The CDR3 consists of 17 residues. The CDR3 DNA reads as TGTGCCAGCAGCGCGAGGGCTCGGACAGTCAGTAACTATGGCTACACCTTC. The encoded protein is CASSARARTVSNYGYTF.

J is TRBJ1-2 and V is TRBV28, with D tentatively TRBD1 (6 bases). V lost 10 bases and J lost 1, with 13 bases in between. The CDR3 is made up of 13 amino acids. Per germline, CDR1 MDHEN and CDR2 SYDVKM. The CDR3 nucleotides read TGTGCCACCATCGAGGGGGTTAACTATGGCTACACCTTC. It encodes CATIEGVNYGYTF.

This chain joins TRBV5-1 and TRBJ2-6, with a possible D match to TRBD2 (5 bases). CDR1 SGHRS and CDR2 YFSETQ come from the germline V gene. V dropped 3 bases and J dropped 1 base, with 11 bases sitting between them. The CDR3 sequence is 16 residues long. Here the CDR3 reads CASSSSSGSGANVLTF. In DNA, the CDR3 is TGCGCCAGCAGCTCGTCGTCGGGGTCTGGGGCCAACGTCCTGACTTTC.

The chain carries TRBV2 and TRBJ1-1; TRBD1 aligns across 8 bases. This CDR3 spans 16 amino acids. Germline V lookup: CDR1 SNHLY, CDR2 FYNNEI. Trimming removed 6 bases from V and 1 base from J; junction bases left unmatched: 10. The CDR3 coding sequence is TGTGCCAGCAGGGCCACCAGGACAGGGCGGAACACTGAAGCTTTCTTT. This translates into CASRATRTGRNTEAFF.

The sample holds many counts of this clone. The CDR3 nucleotides read TGTGCCATCAGTGAGTCAGGCCGGGGGGAGACCGGGGAGCTGTTTTTT. It codes for CAISESGRGETGELFF. The chain joins TRBV10-3 to TRBJ2-2; 7 nucleotides align to TRBD2. Germline V CDR1 and CDR2: ENHRY, SYGVKD. Trimming took 0 bases from V and 5 from J; bases not matched to a gene: 6. CDR3 length equals 16 residues.

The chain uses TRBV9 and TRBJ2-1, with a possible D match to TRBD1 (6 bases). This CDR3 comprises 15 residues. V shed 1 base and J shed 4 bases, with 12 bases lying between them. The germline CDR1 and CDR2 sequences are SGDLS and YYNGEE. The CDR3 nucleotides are TGTGCCAGCAGCGTACTCCAGGGGCTATACAATGAGCAGTTCTTC. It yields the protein CASSVLQGLYNEQFF.

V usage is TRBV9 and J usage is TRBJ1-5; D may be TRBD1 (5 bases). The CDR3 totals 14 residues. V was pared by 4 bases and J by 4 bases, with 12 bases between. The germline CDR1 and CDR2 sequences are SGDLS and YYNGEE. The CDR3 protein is CASSSGGVNQPQHF. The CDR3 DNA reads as TGTGCCAGCAGCTCGGGGGGGGTGAATCAGCCCCAGCATTTT.

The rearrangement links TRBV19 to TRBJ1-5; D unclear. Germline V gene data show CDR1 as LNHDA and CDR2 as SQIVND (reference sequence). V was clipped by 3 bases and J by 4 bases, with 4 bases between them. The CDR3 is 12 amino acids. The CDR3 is CASSIGNQPQHF. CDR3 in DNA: TGTGCCAGTAGTATCGGGAATCAGCCCCAGCATTTT.

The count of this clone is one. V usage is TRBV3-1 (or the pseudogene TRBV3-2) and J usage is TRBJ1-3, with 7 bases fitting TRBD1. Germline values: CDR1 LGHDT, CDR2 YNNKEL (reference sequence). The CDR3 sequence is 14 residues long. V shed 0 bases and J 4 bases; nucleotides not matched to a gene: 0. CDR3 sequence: CASSQEQGGNTIYF. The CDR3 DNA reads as TGTGCCAGCAGCCAAGAACAGGGGGGAAACACCATATATTTT.

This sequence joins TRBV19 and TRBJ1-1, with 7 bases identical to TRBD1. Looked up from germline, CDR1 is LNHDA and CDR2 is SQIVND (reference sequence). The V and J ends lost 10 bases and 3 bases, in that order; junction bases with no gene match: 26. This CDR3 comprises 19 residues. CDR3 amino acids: CATYPAWTGGILRDTEAFF. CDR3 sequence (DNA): TGTGCCACCTATCCGGCCTGGACAGGAGGGATCTTACGCGACACTGAAGCTTTCTTT.

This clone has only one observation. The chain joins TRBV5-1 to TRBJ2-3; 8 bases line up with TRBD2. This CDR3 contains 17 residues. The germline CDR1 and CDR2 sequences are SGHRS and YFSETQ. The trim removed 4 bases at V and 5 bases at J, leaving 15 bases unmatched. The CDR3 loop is CASSPQNGGGPGDTQYF. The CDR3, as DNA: TGCGCCAGCAGCCCCCAAAACGGCGGGGGGCCGGGAGATACGCAGTATTTT.

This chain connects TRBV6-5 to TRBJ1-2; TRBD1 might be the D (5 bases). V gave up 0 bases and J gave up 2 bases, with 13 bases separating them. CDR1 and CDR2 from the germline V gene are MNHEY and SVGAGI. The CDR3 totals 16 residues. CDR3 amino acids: CASSYSGGTSNYGYTF. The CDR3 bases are TGTGCCAGCAGTTACTCGGGAGGGACGAGCAACTATGGCTACACCTTC.

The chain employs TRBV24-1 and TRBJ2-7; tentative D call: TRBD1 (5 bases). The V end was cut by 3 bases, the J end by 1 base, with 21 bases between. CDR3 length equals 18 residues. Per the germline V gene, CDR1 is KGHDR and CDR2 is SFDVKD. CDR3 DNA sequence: TGTGCCACCAGTGATCCCACCGGACGGCAGGGATCGTCCTACGAGCAGTACGTC. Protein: CATSDPTGRQGSSYEQYV.

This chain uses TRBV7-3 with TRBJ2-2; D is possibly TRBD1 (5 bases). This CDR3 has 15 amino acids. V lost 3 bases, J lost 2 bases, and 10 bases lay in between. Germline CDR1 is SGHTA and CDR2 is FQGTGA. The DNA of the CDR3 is TGTGCCAGCAGCTTCTCGACAGCTAACACCGGGGAGCTGTTTTTT. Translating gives CASSFSTANTGELFF.

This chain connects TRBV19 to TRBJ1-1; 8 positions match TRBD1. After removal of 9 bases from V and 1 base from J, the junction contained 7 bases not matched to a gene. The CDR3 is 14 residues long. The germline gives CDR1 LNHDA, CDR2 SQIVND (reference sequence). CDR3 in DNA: TGTGCCAGCCAGAGTCAGGGGGCGAACACTGAAGCTTTCTTT. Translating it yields CASQSQGANTEAFF.

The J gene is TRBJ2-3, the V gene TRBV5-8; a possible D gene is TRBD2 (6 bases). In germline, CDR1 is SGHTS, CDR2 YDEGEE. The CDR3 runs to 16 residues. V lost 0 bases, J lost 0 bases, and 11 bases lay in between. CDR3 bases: TGTGCCAGCAGCTTGGGGGACTTACCAAGCACAGATACGCAGTATTTT. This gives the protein CASSLGDLPSTDTQYF.

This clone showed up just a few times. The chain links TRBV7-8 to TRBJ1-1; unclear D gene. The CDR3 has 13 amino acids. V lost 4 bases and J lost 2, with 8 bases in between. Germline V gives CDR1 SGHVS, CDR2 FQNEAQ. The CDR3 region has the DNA TGTGCCAGCAGCTACAGCCTAAACACTGAAGCTTTCTTT. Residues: CASSYSLNTEAFF.

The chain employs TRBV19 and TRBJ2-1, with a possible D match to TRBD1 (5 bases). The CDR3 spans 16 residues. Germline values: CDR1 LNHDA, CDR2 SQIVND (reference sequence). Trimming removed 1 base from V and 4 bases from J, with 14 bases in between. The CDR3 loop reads CASSIAGFRGYNEQFF. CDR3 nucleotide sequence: TGTGCCAGTAGTATAGCTGGGTTTAGGGGTTACAATGAGCAGTTCTTC.

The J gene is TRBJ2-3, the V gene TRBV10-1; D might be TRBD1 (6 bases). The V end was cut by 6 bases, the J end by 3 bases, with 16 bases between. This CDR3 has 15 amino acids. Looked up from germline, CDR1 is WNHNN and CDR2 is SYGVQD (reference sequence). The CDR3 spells CASSTKQGWTDTQYF. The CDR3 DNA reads TGCGCCAGCAGCACAAAACAGGGTTGGACAGATACGCAGTATTTT.

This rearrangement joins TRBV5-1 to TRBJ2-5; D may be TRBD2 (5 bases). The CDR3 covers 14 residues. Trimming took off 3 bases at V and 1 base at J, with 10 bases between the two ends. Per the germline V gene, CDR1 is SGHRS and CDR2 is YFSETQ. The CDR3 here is CASSSGTSQETQYF. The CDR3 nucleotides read TGCGCCAGCAGCTCGGGAACTAGCCAAGAGACCCAGTACTTC.

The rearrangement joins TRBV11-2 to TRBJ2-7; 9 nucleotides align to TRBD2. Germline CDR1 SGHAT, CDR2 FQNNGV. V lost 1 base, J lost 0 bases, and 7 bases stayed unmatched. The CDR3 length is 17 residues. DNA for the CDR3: TGTGCCAGCAGCTTAGTCGCGGGGGGGAAAAACTCCTACGAGCAGTACGTC. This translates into CASSLVAGGKNSYEQYV.